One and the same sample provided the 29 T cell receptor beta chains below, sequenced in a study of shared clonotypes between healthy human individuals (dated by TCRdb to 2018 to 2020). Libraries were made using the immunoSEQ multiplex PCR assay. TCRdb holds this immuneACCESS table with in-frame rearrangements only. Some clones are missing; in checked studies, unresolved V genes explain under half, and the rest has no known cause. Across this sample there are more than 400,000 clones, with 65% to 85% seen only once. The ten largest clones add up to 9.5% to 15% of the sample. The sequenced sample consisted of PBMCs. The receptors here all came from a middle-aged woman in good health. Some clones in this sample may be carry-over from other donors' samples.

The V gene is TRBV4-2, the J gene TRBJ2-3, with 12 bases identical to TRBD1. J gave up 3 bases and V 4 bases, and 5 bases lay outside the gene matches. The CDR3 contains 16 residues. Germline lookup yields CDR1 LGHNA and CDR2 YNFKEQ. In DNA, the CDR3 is TGTGCCAGCAGCCCTCGGGACAGGGGGCTTACAGATACGCAGTATTTT. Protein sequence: CASSPRDRGLTDTQYF.

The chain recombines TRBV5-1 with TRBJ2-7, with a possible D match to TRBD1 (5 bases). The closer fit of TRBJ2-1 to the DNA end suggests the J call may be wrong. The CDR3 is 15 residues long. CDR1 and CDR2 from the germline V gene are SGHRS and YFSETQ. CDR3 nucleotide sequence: TGCGCCAGCAGCTTCGGCAGGGTAGGGAACAATGAGCAGTTCTTC. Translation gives CASSFGRVGNNEQFF.

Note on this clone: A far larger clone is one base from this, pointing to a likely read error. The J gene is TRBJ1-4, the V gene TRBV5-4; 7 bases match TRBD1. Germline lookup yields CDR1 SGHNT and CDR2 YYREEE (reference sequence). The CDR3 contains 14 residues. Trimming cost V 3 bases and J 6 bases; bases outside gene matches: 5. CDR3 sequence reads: CASSSGQVYEKLFF. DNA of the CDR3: TGTGCCAGCAGCTCAGGACAGGTATATGAAAAACTGTTTTTT.

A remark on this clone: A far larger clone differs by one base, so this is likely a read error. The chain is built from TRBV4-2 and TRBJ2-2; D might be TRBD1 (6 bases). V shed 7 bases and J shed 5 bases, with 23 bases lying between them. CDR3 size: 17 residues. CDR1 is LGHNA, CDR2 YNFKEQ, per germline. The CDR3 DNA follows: TGTGCCAGCAACCAGGCACGGGCAGGACAGAATACCGGGGAGCTGTTTTTT. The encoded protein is CASNQARAGQNTGELFF.

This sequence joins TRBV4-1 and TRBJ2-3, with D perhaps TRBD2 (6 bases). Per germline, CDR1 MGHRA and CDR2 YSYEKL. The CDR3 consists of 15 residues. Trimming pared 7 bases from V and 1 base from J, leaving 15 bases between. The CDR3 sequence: CASTSSGSRTDTQYF. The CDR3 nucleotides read TGCGCCAGCACCTCAAGCGGGTCTCGCACAGATACGCAGTATTTT.

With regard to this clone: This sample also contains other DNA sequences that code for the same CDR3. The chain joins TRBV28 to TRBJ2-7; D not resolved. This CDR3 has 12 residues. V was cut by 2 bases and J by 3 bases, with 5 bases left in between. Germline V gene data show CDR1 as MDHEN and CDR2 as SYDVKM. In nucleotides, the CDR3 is TGTGCCAGCAGTTTAGTGGGCTACGAGCAGTACTTC. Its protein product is CASSLVGYEQYF.

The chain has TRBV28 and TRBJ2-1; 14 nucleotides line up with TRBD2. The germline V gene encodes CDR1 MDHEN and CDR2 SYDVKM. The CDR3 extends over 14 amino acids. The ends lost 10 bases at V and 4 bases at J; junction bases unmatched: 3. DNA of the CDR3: TGTGCCACCAGACTAGCGGGAGGGTACAATGAGCAGTTCTTC. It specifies CATRLAGGYNEQFF.

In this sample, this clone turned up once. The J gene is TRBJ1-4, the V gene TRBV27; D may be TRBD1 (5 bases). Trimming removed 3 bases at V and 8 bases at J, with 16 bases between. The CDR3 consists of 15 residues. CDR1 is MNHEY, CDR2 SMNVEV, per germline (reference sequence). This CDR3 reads CASSFSAGAGEKLFF. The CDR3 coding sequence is TGTGCCAGCAGTTTTTCAGCTGGGGCCGGGGAAAAACTGTTTTTT.

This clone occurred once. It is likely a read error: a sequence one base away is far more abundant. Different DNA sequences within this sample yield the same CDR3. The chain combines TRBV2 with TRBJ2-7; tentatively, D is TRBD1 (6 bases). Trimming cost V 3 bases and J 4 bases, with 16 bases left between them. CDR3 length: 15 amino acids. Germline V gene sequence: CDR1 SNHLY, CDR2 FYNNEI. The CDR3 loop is CASSEGARTPYEQYF. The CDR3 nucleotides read TGTGCCAGCAGTGAGGGGGCAAGGACTCCATACGAGCAGTACTTC. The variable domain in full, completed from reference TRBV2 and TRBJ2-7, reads EPEVTQTPSHQVTQMGQEVILRCVPISNHLYFYWYRQILGQKVEFLVSFYNNEISEKSEIFDDQFSVERPDGSNFTLKIRSTKLEDSAMYFCASSEGARTPYEQYFGPGTRLTVT.

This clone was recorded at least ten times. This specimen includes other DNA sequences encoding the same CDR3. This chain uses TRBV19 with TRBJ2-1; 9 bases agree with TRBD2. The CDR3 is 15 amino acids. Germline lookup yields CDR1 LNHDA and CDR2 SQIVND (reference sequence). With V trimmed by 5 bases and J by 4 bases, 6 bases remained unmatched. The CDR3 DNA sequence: TGTGCCAGTAGTCCGGCGGGACTAGCTTACAATGAGCAGTTCTTC. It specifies CASSPAGLAYNEQFF.

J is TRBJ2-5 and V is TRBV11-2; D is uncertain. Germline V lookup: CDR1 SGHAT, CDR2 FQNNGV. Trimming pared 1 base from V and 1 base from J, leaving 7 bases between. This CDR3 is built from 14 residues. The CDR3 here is CASSLAMLQETQYF. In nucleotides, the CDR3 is TGTGCCAGCAGCTTAGCAATGCTCCAAGAGACCCAGTACTTC.

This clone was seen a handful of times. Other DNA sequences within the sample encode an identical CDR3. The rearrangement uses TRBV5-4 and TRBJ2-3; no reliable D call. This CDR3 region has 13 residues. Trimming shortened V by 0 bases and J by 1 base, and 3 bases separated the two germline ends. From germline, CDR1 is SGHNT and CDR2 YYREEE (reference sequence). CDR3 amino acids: CASSLDRTDTQYF. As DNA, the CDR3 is TGTGCCAGCAGCTTGGATCGCACAGATACGCAGTATTTT.

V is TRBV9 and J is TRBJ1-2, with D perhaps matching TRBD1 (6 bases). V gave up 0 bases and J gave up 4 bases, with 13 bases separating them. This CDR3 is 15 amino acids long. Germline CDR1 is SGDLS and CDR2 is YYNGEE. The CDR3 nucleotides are TGTGCCAGCAGCGTAGGAGTGGGGGACATCTATGGCTACACCTTC. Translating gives CASSVGVGDIYGYTF.

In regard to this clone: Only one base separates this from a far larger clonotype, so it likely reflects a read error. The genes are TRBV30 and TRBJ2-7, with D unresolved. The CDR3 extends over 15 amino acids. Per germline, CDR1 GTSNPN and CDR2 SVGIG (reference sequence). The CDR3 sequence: CDWSPTTPVGNEQYF. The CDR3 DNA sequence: TGTGACTGGAGTCCGACCACACCTGTGGGGAACGAGCAGTACTTC.

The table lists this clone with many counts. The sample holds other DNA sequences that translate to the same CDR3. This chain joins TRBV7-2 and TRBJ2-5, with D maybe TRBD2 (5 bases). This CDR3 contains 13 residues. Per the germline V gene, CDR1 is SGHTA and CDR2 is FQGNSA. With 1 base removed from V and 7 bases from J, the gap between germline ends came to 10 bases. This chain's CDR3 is CASSLEGLATQYF. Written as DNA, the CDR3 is TGTGCCAGCAGCTTAGAAGGGCTAGCGACCCAGTACTTC.

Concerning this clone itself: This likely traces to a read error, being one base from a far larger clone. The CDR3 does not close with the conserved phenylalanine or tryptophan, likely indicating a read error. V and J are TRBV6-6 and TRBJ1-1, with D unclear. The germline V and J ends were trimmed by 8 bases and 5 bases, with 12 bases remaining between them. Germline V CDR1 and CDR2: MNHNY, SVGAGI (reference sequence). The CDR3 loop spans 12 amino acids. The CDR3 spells CASLLGVTEAFL. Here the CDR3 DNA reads TGTGCCAGCCTTCTCGGGGTAACTGAAGCTTTCCTT.

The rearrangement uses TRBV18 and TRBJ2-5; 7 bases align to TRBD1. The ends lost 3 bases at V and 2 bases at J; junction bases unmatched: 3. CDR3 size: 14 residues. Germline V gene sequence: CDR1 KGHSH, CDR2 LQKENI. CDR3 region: CASSPPGQQETQYF. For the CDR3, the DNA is TGTGCCAGCTCACCGCCGGGACAGCAAGAGACCCAGTACTTC.

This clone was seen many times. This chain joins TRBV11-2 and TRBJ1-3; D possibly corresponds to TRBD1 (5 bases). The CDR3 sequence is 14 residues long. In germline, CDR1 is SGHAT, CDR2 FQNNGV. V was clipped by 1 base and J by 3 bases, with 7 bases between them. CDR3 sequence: CASSLAQDGNTIYF. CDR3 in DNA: TGTGCCAGCAGCTTAGCACAGGATGGAAACACCATATATTTT.

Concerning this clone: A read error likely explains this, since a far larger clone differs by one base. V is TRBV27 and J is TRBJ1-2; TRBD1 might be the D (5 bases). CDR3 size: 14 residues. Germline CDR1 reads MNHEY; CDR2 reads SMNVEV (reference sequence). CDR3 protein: CARSWGVGRYGYTF. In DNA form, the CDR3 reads TGTGCCCGCAGTTGGGGGGTAGGCCGGTATGGCTACACCTTC.

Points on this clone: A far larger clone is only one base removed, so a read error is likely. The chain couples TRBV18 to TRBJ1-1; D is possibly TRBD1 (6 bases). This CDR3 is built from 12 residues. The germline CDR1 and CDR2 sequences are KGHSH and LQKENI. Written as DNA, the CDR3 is TGTGCCAGCTCACACCGGGACACTAAAGCTTTCTTT. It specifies CASSHRDTKAFF.

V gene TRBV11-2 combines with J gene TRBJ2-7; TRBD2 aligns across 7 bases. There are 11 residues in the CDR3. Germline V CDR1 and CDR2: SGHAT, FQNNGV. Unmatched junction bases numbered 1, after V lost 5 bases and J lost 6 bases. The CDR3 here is CASSPGGEQYF. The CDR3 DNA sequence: TGTGCCAGCAGCCCGGGAGGCGAGCAGTACTTC.

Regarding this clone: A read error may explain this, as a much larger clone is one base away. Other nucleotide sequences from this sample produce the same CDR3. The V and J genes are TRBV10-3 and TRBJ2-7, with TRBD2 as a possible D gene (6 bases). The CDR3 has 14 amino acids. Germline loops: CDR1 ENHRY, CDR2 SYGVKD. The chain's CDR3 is CAIKDSGQTYEQYF. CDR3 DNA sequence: TGTGCCATCAAGGATAGCGGACAAACCTATGAGCAGTACTTC.

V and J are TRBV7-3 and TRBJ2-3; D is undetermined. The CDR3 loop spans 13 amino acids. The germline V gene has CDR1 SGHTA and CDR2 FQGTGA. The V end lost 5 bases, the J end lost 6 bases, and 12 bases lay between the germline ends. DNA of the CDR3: TGTGCCAGCAGCCTCCGGTATAGGGATACGCAGTATTTT. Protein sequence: CASSLRYRDTQYF.

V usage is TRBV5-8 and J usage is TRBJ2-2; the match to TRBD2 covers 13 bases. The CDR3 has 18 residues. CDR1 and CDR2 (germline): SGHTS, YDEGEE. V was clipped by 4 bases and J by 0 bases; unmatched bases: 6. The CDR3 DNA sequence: TGTGCCAGCAGCCCCCCGGGACTAGCGGGACCGAACACCGGGGAGCTGTTTTTT. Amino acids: CASSPPGLAGPNTGELFF.

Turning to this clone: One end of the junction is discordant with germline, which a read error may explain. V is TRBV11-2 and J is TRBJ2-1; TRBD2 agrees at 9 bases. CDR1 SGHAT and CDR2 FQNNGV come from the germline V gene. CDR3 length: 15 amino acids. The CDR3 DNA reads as TGTACCAGCAGCGTGCAAGCGGGAGGATACAATAAGCAGTTCTTC. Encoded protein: CTSSVQAGGYNKQFF. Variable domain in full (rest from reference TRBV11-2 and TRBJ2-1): EAGVAQSPRYKIIEKRQSVAFWCNPISGHATLYWYQQILGQGPKLLIQFQNNGVVDDSQLPKDRFSAERLKGVDSTLKIQPAKLEDSAVYLCTSSVQAGGYNKQFFGPGTRLTVL.

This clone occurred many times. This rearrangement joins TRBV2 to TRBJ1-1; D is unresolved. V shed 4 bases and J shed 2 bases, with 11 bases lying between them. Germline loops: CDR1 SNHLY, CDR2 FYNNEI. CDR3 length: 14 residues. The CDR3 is CASSALQLNTEAFF. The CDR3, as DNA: TGTGCCAGCAGTGCCCTACAGTTAAACACTGAAGCTTTCTTT.

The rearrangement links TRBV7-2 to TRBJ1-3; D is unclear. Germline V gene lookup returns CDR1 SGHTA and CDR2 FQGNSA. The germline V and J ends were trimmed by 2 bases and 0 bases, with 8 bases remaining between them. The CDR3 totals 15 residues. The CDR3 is CASSLLGLSGNTIYF. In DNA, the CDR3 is TGTGCCAGCAGCTTACTGGGCCTCTCTGGAAACACCATATATTTT.

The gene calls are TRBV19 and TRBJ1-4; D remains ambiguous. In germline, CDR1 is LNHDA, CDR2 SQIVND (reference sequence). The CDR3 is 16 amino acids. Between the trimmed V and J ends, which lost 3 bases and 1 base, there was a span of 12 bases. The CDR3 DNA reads TGTGCCAGTAGTATGTACTCTGTCGTAACTAATGAAAAACTGTTTTTT. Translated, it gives CASSMYSVVTNEKLFF.

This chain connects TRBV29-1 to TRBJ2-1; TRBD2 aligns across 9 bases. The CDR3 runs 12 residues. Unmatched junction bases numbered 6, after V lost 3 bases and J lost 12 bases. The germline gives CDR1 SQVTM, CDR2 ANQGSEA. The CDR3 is CSVDPTSGVQFF. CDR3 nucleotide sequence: TGCAGCGTTGACCCGACTAGCGGCGTGCAGTTCTTC.